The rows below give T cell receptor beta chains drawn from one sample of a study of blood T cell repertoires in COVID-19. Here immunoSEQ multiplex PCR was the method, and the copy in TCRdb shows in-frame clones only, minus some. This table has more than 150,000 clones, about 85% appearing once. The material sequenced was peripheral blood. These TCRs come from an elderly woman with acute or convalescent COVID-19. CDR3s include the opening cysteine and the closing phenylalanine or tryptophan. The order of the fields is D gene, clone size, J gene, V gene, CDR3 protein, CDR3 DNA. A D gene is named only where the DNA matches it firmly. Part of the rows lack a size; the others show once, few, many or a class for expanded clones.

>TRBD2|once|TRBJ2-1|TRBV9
CASSVRAGGGNEQFF
TGTGCCAGCAGCGTTAGAGCGGGAGGAGGGAATGAGCAGTTCTTC
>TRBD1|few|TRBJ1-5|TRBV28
CASIRAGGPNQPQHF
TGTGCCAGCATCCGGGCAGGGGGACCCAATCAGCCCCAGCATTTT
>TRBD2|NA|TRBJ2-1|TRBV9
CASGTASGLVGEQFF
TGTGCCAGCGGGACGGCTAGCGGGCTGGTGGGTGAGCAGTTCTTC
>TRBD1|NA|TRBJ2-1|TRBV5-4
CASSYWDSNEQFF
TGTGCCAGCAGCTACTGGGACAGCAATGAGCAGTTCTTC
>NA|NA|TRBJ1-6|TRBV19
CASSISQNYNSPLHF
TGTGCCAGTAGTATATCGCAGAACTATAATTCACCCCTCCACTTT
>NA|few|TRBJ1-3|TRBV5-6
CASSKAGQYGNTIYF
TGTGCCAGCAGCAAGGCAGGACAGTATGGAAACACCATATATTTT
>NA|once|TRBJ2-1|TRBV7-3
CASSSAGTNYNEQFF
TGTGCCAGCAGCTCTGCCGGGACAAATTACAATGAGCAGTTCTTC
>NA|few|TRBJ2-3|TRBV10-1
CASSERGKSTDTQYF
TGCGCCAGCAGTGAGAGGGGGAAGAGCACAGATACGCAGTATTTT
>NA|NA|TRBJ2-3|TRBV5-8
CASSPQGRNTQYF
TGTGCCAGCAGCCCACAGGGAAGGAATACGCAGTATTTT
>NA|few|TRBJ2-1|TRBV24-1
CATSDPYNEQFF
TGTGCCACCAGTGATCCTTACAATGAGCAGTTCTTC
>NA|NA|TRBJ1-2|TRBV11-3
CASSLDRGYGYTF
TGTGCCAGCAGCTTAGATCGAGGCTATGGCTACACCTTC
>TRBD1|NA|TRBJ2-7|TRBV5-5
CASGGTGFSYEQYF
TGTGCCAGCGGGGGGACAGGATTCTCCTACGAGCAGTACTTC
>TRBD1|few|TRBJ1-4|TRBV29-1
CSVRQGPYEKLFF
TGCAGCGTCCGACAGGGACCCTATGAAAAACTGTTTTTT
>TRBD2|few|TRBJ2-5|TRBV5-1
CASSPGLADQETQYF
TGCGCCAGCAGCCCGGGACTAGCGGATCAAGAGACCCAGTACTTC
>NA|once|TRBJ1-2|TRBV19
CASSIGAGALRYGYTF
TGTGCCAGTAGTATCGGGGCGGGGGCGCTTCGGTATGGCTACACCTTC
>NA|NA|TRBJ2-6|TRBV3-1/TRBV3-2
CASSLRWRLPSGANVLTF
TGTGCCAGCAGCCTTAGGTGGCGGTTACCCTCTGGGGCCAACGTCCTGACTTTC
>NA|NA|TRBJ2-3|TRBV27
CATRGDFTDTQYF
TGTGCCACCCGAGGGGACTTCACAGATACGCAGTATTTT
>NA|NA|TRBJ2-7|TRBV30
CAWSVIREQYF
TGTGCCTGGAGTGTAATTCGGGAGCAGTACTTC
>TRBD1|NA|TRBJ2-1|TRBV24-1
CATSEGQGAGEQFF
TGTGCCACCAGTGAGGGACAGGGGGCCGGTGAGCAGTTCTTC
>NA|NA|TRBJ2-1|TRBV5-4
CASSLGTPTYNEQFF
TGTGCCAGCAGCCTCGGGACTCCAACCTACAATGAGCAGTTCTTC
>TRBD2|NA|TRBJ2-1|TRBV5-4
CASSPGGSGRNEQFF
TGTGCCAGCAGCCCCGGGGGTAGCGGGAGGAATGAGCAGTTCTTC
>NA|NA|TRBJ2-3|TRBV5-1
CASSSEADTQYF
TGCGCCAGCAGCTCGGAGGCAGATACGCAGTATTTT
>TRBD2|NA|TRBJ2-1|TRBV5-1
CASSLEGVGGRNEQFF
TGCGCCAGCAGCTTGGAGGGCGTGGGAGGGAGGAATGAGCAGTTCTTC
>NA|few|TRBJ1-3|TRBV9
CASSGRAAGGNTIYF
TGTGCCAGCAGCGGGAGGGCGGCGGGTGGAAACACCATATATTTT
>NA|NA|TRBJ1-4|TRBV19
CASSLQGRVEKLFF
TGTGCCAGTAGTTTACAGGGTCGGGTGGAAAAACTGTTTTTT
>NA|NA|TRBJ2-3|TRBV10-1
CASSESGIDTQYF
TGCGCCAGCAGTGAGTCCGGGATTGATACGCAGTATTTT
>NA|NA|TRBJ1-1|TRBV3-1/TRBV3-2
CASSPSGLEAFF
TGTGCCAGCAGCCCTTCGGGATTAGAAGCTTTCTTT
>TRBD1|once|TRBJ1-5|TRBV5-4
CASSQGPGQGHLGQPQHF
TGTGCCAGCAGCCAGGGACCGGGACAGGGGCACCTGGGACAGCCCCAGCATTTT
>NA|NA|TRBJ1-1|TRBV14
CASSQVVLLNTEAFF
TGTGCCAGCAGCCAAGTTGTACTCTTGAACACTGAAGCTTTCTTT
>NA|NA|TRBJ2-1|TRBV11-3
CASSRGGQSPTHEQFF
TGTGCCAGCAGCCGGGGGGGACAGAGCCCAACCCATGAGCAGTTCTTC
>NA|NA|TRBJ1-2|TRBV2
CASSEDIQGYTF
TGTGCCAGCAGTGAAGACATTCAGGGCTACACCTTC
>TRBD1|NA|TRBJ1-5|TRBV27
CASSTLDRAGQPQHF
TGTGCCAGCAGTACCCTGGACAGGGCGGGCCAGCCCCAGCATTTT
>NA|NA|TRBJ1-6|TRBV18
CASSPFNSYHYNSPLHF
TGTGCCAGCTCACCATTTAACAGCTACCACTATAATTCACCCCTCCACTTT
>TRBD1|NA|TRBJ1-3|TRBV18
CASSLDRAYSGNTIYF
TGTGCCAGCTCACTCGACAGGGCCTACTCTGGAAACACCATATATTTT
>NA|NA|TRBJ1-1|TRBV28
CAGRGSGRRTEAFF
TGTGCCGGTAGGGGGTCCGGGAGGCGCACTGAAGCTTTCTTT
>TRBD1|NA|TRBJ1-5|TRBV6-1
CASSEADSADRGILDNQPQHF
TGTGCCAGCAGTGAAGCGGACTCGGCGGACAGGGGGATTCTAGACAATCAGCCCCAGCATTTT
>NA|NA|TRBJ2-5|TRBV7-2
CASSLVGTGRETQYF
TGTGCCAGCAGCTTAGTTGGCACAGGGCGGGAGACCCAGTACTTC
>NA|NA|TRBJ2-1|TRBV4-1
CASSQDPTSLEQFF
TGCGCCAGCAGCCAAGATCCCACTAGCCTTGAGCAGTTCTTC
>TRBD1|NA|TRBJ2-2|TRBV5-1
CASSLAQGAGELFF
TGCGCCAGCAGCTTGGCCCAGGGGGCCGGGGAGCTGTTTTTT
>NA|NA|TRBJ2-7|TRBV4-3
CASSQDHHFRSYEQYF
TGCGCCAGCAGCCAAGATCATCACTTCCGCTCCTACGAGCAGTACTTC
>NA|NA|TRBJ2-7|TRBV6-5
CASSYSMRGHYYEQYF
TGTGCCAGCAGTTACTCTATGAGGGGACATTATTACGAGCAGTACTTC